This record covers a single TCR beta chain. This clonotype was counted ten times or more. The antigen this receptor binds is unknown. It has no much larger one-base neighbor in the sample; base qualities were not kept. CDR1 and CDR2 (KGHDR, SFDVKD) derive from the germline V gene. The CDR3 has 15 amino acids, counting the end cysteine and phenylalanine. The DNA shown is the 45-base CDR3, in frame from base 1. V is shortened by 5 bases, J by 6 bases, and the region joining them spans 16 bases. The data are from a study of T-cell memory formation after mild COVID-19 (dated by TCRdb to the early 2020s). Turning to the overall study: TCR sequence clusters from the two donors were found to be largely donor specific. In a couple of donors, T-cell clones that expanded and contracted after mild COVID-19 were tracked by sequencing TCRalpha and TCRbeta repertoires over time. The cohort was made up of two young adult volunteers, one female and one male, who were previously healthy. Paper-wide results and their limitations: SARS-CoV-2 specificity was not confirmed for the second-wave clones peaking on day 37. The study covered only a couple of mild cases, and larger cohorts including severe cases with pre-infection samples were considered necessary. Contracting CD4+ clones were located mainly in the CM and EM memory subsets, whereas CD8+ clones were found to be enriched in EMRA. Clones contracting from day 15 to 85 had balanced CD4/CD8 phenotypes, while a second wave expanding from day 15 to 37 was biased towards CD4+. The detection of some responding clones in pre-infection memory suggests that pre-existing cross-reactive memory T cells joined the SARS-CoV-2 response.

Ficoll-Paque density gradient centrifugation was used to isolate PBMCs. TCRdb shows the sequencer as Illumina NovaSeq 6000. Using 5'RACE with constant-segment primers, TCRalpha and TCRbeta cDNA libraries were constructed, with sample barcodes and unique molecular identifiers added in the process. Trizol reagent was used to extract RNA from every sample. Library amplification was performed in two PCR steps, and a second sample barcode and Illumina TruSeq adapters were introduced in the second step. The libraries were sequenced on an Illumina NovaSeq using 2 x 150 bp paired-end reads. Turning to the authors' computational methods: Demultiplexing of reads and collapsing into UMI-guided consensus sequences were performed with migec v1.2.7. With mixcr v2.1.11, UMI consensuses were aligned to TRA and TRB V and J templates and assembled into clonotypes. A clonotype was counted as expanded or contracted only when both edgeR and NoisET called the clonotype significant, with the noise models trained on biological replicates. For edgeR calls, the thresholds were a false discovery rate-adjusted p below 0.01 and a log2 fold-change of 1. PCA with hierarchical clustering of max-normalized trajectories of the 1000 most abundant clonotypes was used as exploratory dynamics analysis. Each responding clone was given a CD4 or CD8 phenotype based on the CD4+ and CD8+ repertoires, which had been sequenced separately. TCRdb trimmed public reads at Q25 via fastp, called clones via MiXCR and kept in-frame beta chains. Entries that share a CDR3 protein sequence are merged under the most common genes and DNA. The V and J calls reflect TCRdb's pipeline rather than the authors' work. Present in this sample are tens of thousands of distinct CDR3 sequences, under 25% of which were seen just once. The ten largest clones take up 1.5% to 1.7% of the sample.

The sequence derives from an adult who had mild COVID-19 (a few samples of this study predate the infection). The sample titles of this study are shuffled in the database, so cell type and time point are left out. The sequenced material came from PBMCs or a T cell subset sorted from them (not recorded which). The chain is assembled from TRBV24-1 and TRBJ2-1; a confident D gene designation cannot be given. The nucleotide sequence is given as TGTGCCACCAGTGGCCCGACTCGTCATTCCAATGAGCAGTTCTTC. The encoded protein is CATSGPTRHSNEQFF.